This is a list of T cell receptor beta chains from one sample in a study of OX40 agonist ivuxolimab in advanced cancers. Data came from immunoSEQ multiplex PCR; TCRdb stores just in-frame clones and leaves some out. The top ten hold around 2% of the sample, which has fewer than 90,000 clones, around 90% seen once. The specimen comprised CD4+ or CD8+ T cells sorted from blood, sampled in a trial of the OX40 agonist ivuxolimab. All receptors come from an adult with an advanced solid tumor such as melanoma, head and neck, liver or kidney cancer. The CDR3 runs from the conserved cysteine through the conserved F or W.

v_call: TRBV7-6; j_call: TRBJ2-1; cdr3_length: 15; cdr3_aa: CASSLMAESYNEQFF
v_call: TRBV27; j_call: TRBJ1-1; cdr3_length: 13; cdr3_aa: CASSAPENTEAFF
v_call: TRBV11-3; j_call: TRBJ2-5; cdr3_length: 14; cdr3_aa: CASSGIAGDETQYF
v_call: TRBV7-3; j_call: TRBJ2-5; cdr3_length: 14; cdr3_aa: CASSPGGGLETQYF
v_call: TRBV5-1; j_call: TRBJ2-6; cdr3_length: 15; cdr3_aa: CASSSTDSGANVLTF
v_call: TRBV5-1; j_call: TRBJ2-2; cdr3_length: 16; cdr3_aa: CASSHTGTLNTGELFF
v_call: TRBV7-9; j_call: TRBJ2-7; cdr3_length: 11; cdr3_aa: CASSLGDEQYF
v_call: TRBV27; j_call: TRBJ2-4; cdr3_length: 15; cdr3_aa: CASRDRDLAKNIQYF
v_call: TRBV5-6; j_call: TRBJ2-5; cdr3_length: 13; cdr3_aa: CASSWDSEETQYF
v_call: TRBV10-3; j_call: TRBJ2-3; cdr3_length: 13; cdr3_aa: CAINQGGADTQYF
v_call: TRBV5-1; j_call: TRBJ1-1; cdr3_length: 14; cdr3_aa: CASSPSRMNTEAFF
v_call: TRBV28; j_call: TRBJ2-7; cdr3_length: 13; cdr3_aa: CASSRTSRYEQYF
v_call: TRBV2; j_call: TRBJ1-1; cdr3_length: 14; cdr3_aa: CASSGRVKATEAFF
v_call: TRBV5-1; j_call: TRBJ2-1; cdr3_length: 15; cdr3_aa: CASRGLRKGDNEQFF
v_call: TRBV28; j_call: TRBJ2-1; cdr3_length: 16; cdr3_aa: CASSLYGTRGYNEQFF
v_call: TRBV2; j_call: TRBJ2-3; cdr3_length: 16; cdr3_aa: CASSAPSWRELNTQYF
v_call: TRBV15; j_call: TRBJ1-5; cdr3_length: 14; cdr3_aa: CATSTEQGGQPQHF
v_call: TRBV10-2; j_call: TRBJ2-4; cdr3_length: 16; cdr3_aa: CASTEAPGRAKNIQYF
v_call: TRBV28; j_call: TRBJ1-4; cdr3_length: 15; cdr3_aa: CASSIGGGEGEKLFF
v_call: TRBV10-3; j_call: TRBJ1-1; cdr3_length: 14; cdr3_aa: CAIREDRWDTEAFF
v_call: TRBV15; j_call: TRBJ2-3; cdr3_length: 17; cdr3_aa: CATSHGQTGLSTDTQYF
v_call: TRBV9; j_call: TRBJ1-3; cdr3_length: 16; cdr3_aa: CASSVEARGYGNTIYF
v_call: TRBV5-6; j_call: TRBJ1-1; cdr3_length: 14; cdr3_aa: CASSFWGVETEAFF
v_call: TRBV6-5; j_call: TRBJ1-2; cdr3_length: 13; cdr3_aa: CASSYGQAQYYTF
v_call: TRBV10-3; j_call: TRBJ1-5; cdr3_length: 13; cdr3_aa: CAIRPGLNQPQHF